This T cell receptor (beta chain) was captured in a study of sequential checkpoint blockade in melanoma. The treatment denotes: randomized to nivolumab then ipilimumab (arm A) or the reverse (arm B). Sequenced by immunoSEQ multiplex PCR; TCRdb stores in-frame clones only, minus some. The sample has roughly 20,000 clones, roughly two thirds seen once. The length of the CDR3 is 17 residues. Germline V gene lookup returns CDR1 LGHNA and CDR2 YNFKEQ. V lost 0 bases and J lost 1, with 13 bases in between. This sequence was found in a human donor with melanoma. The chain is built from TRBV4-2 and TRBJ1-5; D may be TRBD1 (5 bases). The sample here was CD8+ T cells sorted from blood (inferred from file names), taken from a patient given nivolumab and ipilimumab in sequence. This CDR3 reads CASSQDPATASNQPQHF. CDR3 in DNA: TGTGCCAGCAGCCAAGATCCGGCGACAGCCAGCAATCAGCCCCAGCATTTT.